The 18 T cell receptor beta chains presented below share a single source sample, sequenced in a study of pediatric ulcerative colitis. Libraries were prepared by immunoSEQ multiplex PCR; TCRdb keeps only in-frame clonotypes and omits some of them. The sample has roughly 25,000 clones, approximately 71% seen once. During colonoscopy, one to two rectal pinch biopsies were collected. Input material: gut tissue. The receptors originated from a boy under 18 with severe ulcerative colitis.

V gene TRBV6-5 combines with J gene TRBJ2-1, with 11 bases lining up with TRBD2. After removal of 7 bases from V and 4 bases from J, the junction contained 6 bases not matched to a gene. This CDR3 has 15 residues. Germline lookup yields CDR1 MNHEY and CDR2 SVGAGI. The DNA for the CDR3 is TGTGCCAGCACGGAGACTAGCGGGACTTACAATGAGCAGTTCTTC. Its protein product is CASTETSGTYNEQFF.

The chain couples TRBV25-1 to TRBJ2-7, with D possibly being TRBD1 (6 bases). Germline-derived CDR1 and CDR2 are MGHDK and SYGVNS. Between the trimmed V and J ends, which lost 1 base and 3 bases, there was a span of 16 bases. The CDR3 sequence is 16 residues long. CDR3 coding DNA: TGTGCCAGCAGTGAATTCTGGACAGAGGACTTCTACGAGCAGTACTTC. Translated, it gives CASSEFWTEDFYEQYF.

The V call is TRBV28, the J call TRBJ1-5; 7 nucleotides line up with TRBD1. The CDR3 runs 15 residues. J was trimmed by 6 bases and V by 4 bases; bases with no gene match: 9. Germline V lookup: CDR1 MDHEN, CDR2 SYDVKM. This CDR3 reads CASSSLQGGLQPQHF. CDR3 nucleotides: TGTGCCAGCAGTTCGTTGCAGGGGGGGCTTCAGCCCCAGCATTTT.

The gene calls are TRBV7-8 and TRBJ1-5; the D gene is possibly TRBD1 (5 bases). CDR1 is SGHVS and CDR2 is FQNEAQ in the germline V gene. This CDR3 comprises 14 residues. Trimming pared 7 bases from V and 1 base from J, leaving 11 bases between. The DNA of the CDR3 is TGTGCCAGCATGAGGAGGGACAGCAATCAGCCCCAGCATTTT. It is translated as CASMRRDSNQPQHF. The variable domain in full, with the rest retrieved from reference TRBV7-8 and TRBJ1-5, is GAGVSQSPRYKVAKRGQDVALRCDPISGHVSLFWYQQALGQGPEFLTYFQNEAQLDKSGLPSDRFFAERPEGSVSTLKIQRTQQEDSAVYLCASMRRDSNQPQHFGDGTRLSIL.

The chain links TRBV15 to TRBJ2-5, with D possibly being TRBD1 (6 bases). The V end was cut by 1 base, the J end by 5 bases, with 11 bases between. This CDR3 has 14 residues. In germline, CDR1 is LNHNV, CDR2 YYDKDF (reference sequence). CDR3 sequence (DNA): TGTGCCACCAGCAGAGTCAGGGGTGGGGAGACCCAGTACTTC. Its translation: CATSRVRGGETQYF.

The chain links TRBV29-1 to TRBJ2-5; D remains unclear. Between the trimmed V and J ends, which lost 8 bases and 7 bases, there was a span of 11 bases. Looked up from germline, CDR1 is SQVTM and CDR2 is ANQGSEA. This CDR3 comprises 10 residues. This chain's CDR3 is CSTGDGTQYF. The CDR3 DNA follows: TGCAGCACCGGCGACGGGACCCAGTACTTC.

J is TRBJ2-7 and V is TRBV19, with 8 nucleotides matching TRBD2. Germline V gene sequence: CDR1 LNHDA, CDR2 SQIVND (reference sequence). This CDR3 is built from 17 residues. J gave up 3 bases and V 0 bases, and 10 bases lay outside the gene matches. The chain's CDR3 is CASSIDKVGSGVYEQYF. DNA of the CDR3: TGTGCCAGTAGTATAGATAAGGTGGGTAGCGGGGTCTACGAGCAGTACTTC.

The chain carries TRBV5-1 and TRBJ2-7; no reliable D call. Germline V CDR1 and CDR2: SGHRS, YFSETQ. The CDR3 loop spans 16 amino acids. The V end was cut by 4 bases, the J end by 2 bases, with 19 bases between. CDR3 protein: CASSLAQKVIPYEQYF. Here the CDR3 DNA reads TGCGCCAGCAGCCTGGCCCAGAAGGTTATCCCCTACGAGCAGTACTTC.

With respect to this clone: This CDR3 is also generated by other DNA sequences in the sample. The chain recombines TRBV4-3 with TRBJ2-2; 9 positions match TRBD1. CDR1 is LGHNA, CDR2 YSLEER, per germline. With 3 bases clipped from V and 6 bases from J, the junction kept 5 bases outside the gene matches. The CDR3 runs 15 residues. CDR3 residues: CASSHRGQGPGELFF. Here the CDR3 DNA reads TGCGCCAGCAGCCATCGAGGACAGGGGCCCGGGGAGCTGTTTTTT.

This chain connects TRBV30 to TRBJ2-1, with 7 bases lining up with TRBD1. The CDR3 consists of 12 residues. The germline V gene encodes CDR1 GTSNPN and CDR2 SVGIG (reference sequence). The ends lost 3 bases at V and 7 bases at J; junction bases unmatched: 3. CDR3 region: CAWSLQGNEQFF. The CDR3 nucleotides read TGTGCCTGGAGCTTACAGGGGAATGAGCAGTTCTTC.

CDR3: CASSKTGNTGELFF. In DNA, the CDR3 is TGTGCCAGCAGCAAAACAGGGAACACCGGGGAGCTGTTTTTT. The chain carries TRBV11-1 and TRBJ2-2; D might be TRBD1 (5 bases). CDR1 is SGHAT and CDR2 is FQDESV in the germline V gene (reference sequence). The CDR3 runs to 14 residues. Trimming took 5 bases from V and 1 from J, leaving 8 bases between them.

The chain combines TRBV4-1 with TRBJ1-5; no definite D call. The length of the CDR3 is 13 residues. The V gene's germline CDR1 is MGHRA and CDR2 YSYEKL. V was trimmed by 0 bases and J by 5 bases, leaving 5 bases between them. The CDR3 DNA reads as TGCGCCAGCAGCCAAGAAGACTATCAGCCCCAGCATTTT. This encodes CASSQEDYQPQHF.

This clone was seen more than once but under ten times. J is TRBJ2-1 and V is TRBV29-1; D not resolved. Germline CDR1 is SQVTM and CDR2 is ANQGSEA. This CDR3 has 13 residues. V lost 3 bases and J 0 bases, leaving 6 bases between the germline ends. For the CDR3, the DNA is TGCAGCGTTGACCCTGGCTCCTACAATGAGCAGTTCTTC. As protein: CSVDPGSYNEQFF.

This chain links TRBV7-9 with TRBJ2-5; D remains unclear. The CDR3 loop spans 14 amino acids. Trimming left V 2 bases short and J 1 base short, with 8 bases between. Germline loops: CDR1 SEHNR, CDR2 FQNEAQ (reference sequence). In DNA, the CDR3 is TGTGCCAGCAGCTTACGTTTAAGCCAAGAGACCCAGTACTTC. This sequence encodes CASSLRLSQETQYF.

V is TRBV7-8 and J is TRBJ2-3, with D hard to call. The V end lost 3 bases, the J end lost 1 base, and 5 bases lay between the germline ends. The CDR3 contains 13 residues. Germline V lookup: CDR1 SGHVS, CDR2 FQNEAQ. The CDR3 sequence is CASSFFGTDTQYF. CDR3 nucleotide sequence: TGTGCCAGCAGCTTCTTTGGCACAGATACGCAGTATTTT.

CDR3 DNA sequence: TGTGCCAGCAGCTTCGGCCAATTTTCGGAGACCCAGTACTTC. It encodes CASSFGQFSETQYF. V and J are TRBV7-2 and TRBJ2-5; D is unclear. V lost 3 bases and J 5 bases, leaving 13 bases between the germline ends. The CDR3 length is 14 residues. Per germline, CDR1 SGHTA and CDR2 FQGNSA.

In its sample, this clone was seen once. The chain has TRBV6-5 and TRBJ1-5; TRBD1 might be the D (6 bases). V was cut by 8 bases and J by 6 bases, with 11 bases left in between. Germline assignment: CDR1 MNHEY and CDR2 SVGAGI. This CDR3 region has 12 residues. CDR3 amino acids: CASGQPGQPQHF. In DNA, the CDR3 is TGTGCCAGCGGACAGCCCGGTCAGCCCCAGCATTTT.

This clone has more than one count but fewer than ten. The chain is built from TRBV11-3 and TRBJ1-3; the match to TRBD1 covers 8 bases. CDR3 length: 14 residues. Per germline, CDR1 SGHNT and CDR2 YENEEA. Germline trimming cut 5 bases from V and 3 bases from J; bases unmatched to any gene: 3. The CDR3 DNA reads TGTGCCAGCAGCCTCGGGACAGGTGGAAACACCATATATTTT. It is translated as CASSLGTGGNTIYF.